This TCR beta chain is from a study of T cells in Graves' hyperthyroidism and ophthalmopathy. Overall study: Upon initial diagnosis and before any treatment, peripheral blood was collected. The study, taken as a whole, reports: Using 13 V-J features, a model discriminated ophthalmopathy from stable hyperthyroidism.

This clonotype was seen just once. As yet, its antigen is unknown. Clinical symptoms, serum thyroxine and TRAb, thyroid ultrasound and orbital computed tomography together formed the diagnostic basis. TCR beta CDR3 region amplification was performed from RNA transcripts. First-round RT-PCR targeting the TCR CDR3 was performed with the HTBI primer set. MiXCR was run by TCRdb on the multiplex PCR reads, yielding one entry per CDR3 protein. Counted here are roughly 500,000 distinct CDR3 sequences, 11% to 15% occurring once; the ten biggest clones make up roughly 5.7%. CDR1 and CDR2 from the germline V gene are ENHRY and SYGVKD. The CDR3 has 16 residues. Trimming stripped 10 bases from V and 1 base from J, with 22 bases between.

This receptor was taken from a woman in her twenties or thirties with Graves' hyperthyroidism that later progressed to Graves' ophthalmopathy. The sequenced sample was blood. The chain links TRBV10-3 to TRBJ1-2; maybe TRBD1 (6 bases). CDR3 in amino acids: CATTFSWDTGNYGYTF. The CDR3 nucleotides read TGTGCCACAACATTCTCTTGGGACACGGGTAACTATGGCTACACCTTC.